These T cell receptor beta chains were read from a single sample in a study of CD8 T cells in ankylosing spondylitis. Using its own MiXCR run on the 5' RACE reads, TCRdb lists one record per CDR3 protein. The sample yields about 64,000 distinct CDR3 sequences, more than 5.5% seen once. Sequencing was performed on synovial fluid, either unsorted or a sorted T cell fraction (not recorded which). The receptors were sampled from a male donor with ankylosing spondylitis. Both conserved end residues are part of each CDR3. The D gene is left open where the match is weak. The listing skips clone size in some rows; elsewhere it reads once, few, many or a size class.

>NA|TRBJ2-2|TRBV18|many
CASSPPSRNAGELFF
TGTGCCAGCTCACCACCGAGCAGAAACGCCGGGGAGCTGTTTTTT
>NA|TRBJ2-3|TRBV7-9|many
CASSPRLVADTQYF
TGTGCCAGCAGCCCAAGACTAGTAGCAGATACGCAGTATTTT
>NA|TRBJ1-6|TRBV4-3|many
CASSQEGRDFEPLHF
TGCGCCAGCAGCCAAGAAGGAAGGGACTTCGAGCCCCTCCACTTT
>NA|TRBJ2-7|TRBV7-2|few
CASSSKGGRYEQYF
TGTGCCAGCAGCTCTAAGGGCGGAAGATACGAGCAGTACTTC
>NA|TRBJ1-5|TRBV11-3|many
CASSSNNQPQHF
TGTGCCAGCAGCTCTAATAATCAGCCCCAGCATTTT
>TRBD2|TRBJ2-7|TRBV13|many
CASSRPGLAGGPAPSEQYF
TGTGCCAGCAGTCGACCGGGACTAGCGGGAGGGCCAGCCCCCTCCGAGCAGTACTTC
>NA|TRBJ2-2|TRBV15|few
CATSRDFSGELFF
TGTGCCACCAGCAGAGACTTTTCCGGGGAGCTGTTTTTT
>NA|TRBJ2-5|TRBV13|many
CASSPFTAAQYF
TGTGCCAGCAGCCCGTTTACGGCGGCCCAGTACTTC
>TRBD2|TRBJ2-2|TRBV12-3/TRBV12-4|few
CASRRAGVGELFF
TGTGCCAGCAGGCGAGCGGGAGTCGGGGAGCTGTTTTTT
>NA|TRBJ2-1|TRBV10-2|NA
CTSSEVPVSEQFF
TGCACCAGCAGTGAGGTCCCCGTCTCTGAGCAGTTCTTC
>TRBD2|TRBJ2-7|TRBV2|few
CAISGTSGSYEQYF
TGTGCCATTTCGGGGACTAGCGGGAGTTACGAGCAGTACTTC
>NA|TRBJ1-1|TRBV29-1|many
CSVEVGAEAFF
TGCAGCGTTGAAGTGGGGGCTGAAGCTTTCTTT
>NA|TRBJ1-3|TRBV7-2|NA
CASSSGGWSGNTIYF
TGTGCCAGCAGCTCAGGTGGCTGGTCTGGAAACACCATATATTTT
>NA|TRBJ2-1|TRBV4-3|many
CASSQDAIRAGNEQFF
TGCGCCAGCAGCCAAGACGCGATAAGGGCCGGCAATGAGCAGTTCTTC
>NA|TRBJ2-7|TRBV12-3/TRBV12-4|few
CASSYSTFGMQGSYEQYF
TGTGCCAGCAGTTACTCTACTTTTGGGATGCAGGGTTCCTACGAGCAGTACTTC
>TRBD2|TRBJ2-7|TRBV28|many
CASSEAGVDEQYF
TGTGCCAGCAGCGAAGCGGGAGTTGACGAGCAGTACTTC
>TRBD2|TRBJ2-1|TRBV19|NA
CASSIVKAGAGYYNEQFF
TGTGCCAGTAGTATAGTAAAAGCGGGAGCTGGTTACTACAATGAGCAGTTCTTC
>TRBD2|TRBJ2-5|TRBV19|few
CASSTQPGLPQETQYF
TGTGCCAGTAGTACGCAACCGGGACTACCGCAAGAGACCCAGTACTTC
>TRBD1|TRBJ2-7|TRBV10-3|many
CAIRGSQGAGEQYF
TGTGCCATCAGAGGGTCACAGGGGGCAGGTGAGCAGTACTTC
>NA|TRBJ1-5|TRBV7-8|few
CASSPDGVSNQPQHF
TGTGCCAGCAGTCCGGACGGAGTTAGCAATCAGCCCCAGCATTTT
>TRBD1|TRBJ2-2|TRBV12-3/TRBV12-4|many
CASNLRDRANTGELFF
TGTGCCAGCAATCTCCGGGACAGAGCGAACACCGGGGAGCTGTTTTTT
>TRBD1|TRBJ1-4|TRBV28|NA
CATFPGTANEKLFF
TGTGCCACCTTTCCCGGGACAGCAAATGAAAAACTGTTTTTT
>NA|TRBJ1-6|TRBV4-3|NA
CASSQAGQGHSPLHF
TGCGCCAGCAGCCAAGCGGGGCAGGGGCATTCACCCCTCCACTTT
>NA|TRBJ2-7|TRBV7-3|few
CASSLADRFEQYF
TGTGCCAGCAGCCTAGCCGACAGGTTCGAGCAGTACTTC
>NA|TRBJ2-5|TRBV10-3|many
CAISVGVGLGETQYF
TGTGCCATCAGTGTGGGTGTGGGTCTCGGTGAGACCCAGTACTTC
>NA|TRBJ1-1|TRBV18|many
CASSPLSGVAFF
TGTGCCAGCTCACCACTCTCGGGGGTGGCTTTCTTT
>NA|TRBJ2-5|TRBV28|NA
CASSPLRRAQYF
TGTGCCAGCAGTCCCCTGAGGAGGGCCCAGTACTTC
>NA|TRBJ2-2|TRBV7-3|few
CASSRDGTNTGELFF
TGTGCCAGCAGCCGGGACGGTACGAACACCGGGGAGCTGTTTTTT
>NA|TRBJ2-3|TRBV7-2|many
CASSLGDPDTQYF
TGTGCCAGCAGCTTAGGGGACCCAGATACGCAGTATTTT
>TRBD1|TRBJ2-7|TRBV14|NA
CASSGQGNHYEQYF
TGTGCCAGCAGCGGACAGGGCAATCACTACGAGCAGTACTTC
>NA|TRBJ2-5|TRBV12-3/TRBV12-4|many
CASSSERGQYF
TGTGCCAGCAGCTCGGAACGGGGCCAGTACTTC
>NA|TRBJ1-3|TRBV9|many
CASSVEGSGNTIYF
TGTGCCAGCAGCGTAGAGGGGTCTGGAAACACCATATATTTT
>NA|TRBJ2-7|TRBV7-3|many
CASRPDRRREQYF
TGTGCCAGCAGACCAGACAGAAGGCGCGAGCAGTACTTC
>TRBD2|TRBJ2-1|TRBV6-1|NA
CASRGRLANYNEQFF
TGTGCCAGCAGGGGAAGACTAGCGAATTACAATGAGCAGTTCTTC
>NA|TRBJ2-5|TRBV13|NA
CASSSGTRGATQYF
TGTGCCAGCAGCTCCGGCACGCGCGGGGCGACCCAGTACTTC
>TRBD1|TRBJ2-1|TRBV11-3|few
CASSLRGSHNEQFF
TGTGCCAGCAGCCTCAGGGGGTCGCACAATGAGCAGTTCTTC
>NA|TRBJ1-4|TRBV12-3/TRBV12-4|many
CASSLLGDGEKLFF
TGTGCCAGCAGTTTATTGGGGGACGGGGAAAAACTGTTTTTT
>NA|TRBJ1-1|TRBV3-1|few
CASSQGQFAPAFF
TGTGCCAGCAGCCAGGGCCAATTTGCGCCTGCTTTCTTT
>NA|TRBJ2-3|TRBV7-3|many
CASSFLGITDTQYF
TGTGCCAGCAGCTTTCTGGGAATCACAGATACGCAGTATTTT